This is a list of T cell receptor beta chains from one sample in a study of blood T cell repertoires in COVID-19. The method was immunoSEQ multiplex PCR; TCRdb's version includes in-frame clones alone and lacks a portion of them. The table records around 270,000 clones, roughly four fifths of them present only once. Material for sequencing was peripheral blood. Source of these receptors: a person between 65 and 79 years old with COVID-19, enrolled during active disease. The CDR3 runs from the conserved cysteine through the conserved F or W. A D gene is named only where the DNA matches it firmly. Size is stated for part of the rows, as once, few or many counts, or as a class when the clone is expanded.

NA	TRBD1	TRBV7-9	TRBJ2-7	CASSWTGRDSYEQYF	TGTGCCAGCAGCTGGACAGGACGGGACTCCTACGAGCAGTACTTC
NA	NA	TRBV15	TRBJ2-3	CATSRDYPSDTQYF	TGTGCCACCAGCAGAGACTATCCCTCAGATACGCAGTATTTT
few	NA	TRBV24-1	TRBJ1-5	CATSDPDIPWEPQHF	TGTGCCACCAGTGACCCCGACATCCCGTGGGAGCCCCAGCATTTT
NA	NA	TRBV19	TRBJ2-1	CASSWAKTYNEQFF	TGTGCCAGTAGCTGGGCCAAAACCTACAATGAGCAGTTCTTC
NA	TRBD1	TRBV9	TRBJ2-1	CASSPGDRVLWQFF	TGTGCCAGCAGCCCCGGGGACAGGGTTTTATGGCAGTTCTTC
NA	NA	TRBV2	TRBJ2-3	CASSPPGSTDTQYF	TGTGCCAGCAGTCCACCGGGATCTACAGATACGCAGTATTTT
NA	NA	TRBV7-2	TRBJ2-7	CASSLNTGTPYEQYF	TGTGCCAGCAGCTTAAATACTGGGACACCGTACGAGCAGTACTTC
NA	NA	TRBV3-1/TRBV3-2	TRBJ2-4	CASSQSLLAKNIQYF	TGTGCCAGCAGCCAAAGCCTCCTAGCCAAAAACATTCAGTACTTC
NA	NA	TRBV4-1	TRBJ1-5	CASSQALAGGNQPQHF	TGCGCCAGCAGCCAAGCCCTGGCGGGGGGCAATCAGCCCCAGCATTTT
few	TRBD2	TRBV7-2	TRBJ2-5	CASSTSGGTKETQYF	TGTGCCAGCAGCACTAGCGGGGGGACCAAAGAGACCCAGTACTTC
NA	TRBD1	TRBV7-2	TRBJ1-2	CASSLTGTGGGGYTF	TGTGCCAGCAGCCTCACCGGGACAGGGGGCGGTGGCTACACCTTC
NA	TRBD1	TRBV6-5	TRBJ1-4	CASRGTGQSPEKLFF	TGTGCCAGCAGGGGAACGGGACAGTCCCCTGAAAAACTGTTTTTT
NA	TRBD2	TRBV9	TRBJ2-1	CASSPSGLVYNEQFF	TGTGCCAGCAGCCCCTCAGGACTAGTTTACAATGAGCAGTTCTTC
NA	TRBD1	TRBV5-1	TRBJ1-2	CASSLTGDLNYGYTF	TGCGCCAGCAGCTTGACAGGGGACCTTAACTATGGCTACACCTTC
NA	NA	TRBV5-1	TRBJ2-2	CASSFSTANTGELFF	TGCGCCAGCAGCTTTTCGACAGCGAACACCGGGGAGCTGTTTTTT